The present TCR beta chain was sequenced within a study of cytomegalovirus exposure and HLA in healthy donors. Study-level results: Among the CMV-associated chains, three were confirmed in vitro as specific for CMV antigens. Most sequenced TCRs were rare (though some public TCRs occurred in many donors). Altogether, 160 or so TCR beta chains were recorded as cytomegalovirus-associated.

Regarding this clone: Its antigen is still unknown.

The donors were part of the roughly 120-subject validation cohort, which stood apart from the 666-subject first cohort. Sequencing was performed with immunoSEQ multiplex PCR; in TCRdb, only in-frame clones are kept and a portion is missing. The table has roughly 60,000 clones, over 85% seen once. Trimming shortened V by 3 bases and J by 5 bases, and 10 bases separated the two germline ends. Germline values: CDR1 MNHEY, CDR2 SMNVEV (reference sequence). The length of the CDR3 is 13 residues. Material: PBMCs. The source is a woman aged 18-29 years in good health and CMV-seropositive. The chain has TRBV27 and TRBJ1-1; D uncertain. CDR3 protein: CASSFVGRTEAFF. In DNA, the CDR3 is TGTGCCAGCAGTTTCGTGGGGAGAACTGAAGCTTTCTTT.